These 25 T cell receptor beta chains were all obtained from the same sample, sequenced in a study of post-analysis software for immune sequencing data. Regarding the study as a whole: With TRBV5-6, TRBV5-1 and TRBV20-1 included, about five TRBV segments were more frequent in patients than in controls.

Unique molecular identifiers had been added to the TCR beta cDNA libraries. TCRdb redid the calling of the PCR reads with MiXCR, one entry per CDR3 protein. The data contain about 760,000 distinct CDR3 sequences, roughly 29% of them seen just once; the ten biggest clones take up more than 0.45%. Which antigens these TCRs recognize remains unknown. The sequenced material came from blood. These receptors were obtained from a girl aged 5-17 years with multiple sclerosis.

This clonotype was observed a handful of times. This CDR3 reads CASSQDARTDTQYF. The CDR3 DNA sequence: TGTGCCAGCAGCCAAGATGCCCGCACAGATACGCAGTATTTT. The chain couples TRBV4-2 to TRBJ2-3, with unresolved D. Germline V gene sequence: CDR1 LGHNA, CDR2 YNFKEQ. Trimming removed 0 bases at V and 1 base at J, with 5 bases between. The length of the CDR3 is 14 residues.

This chain links TRBV7-2 with TRBJ1-1, with D possibly TRBD1 on 5 matching bases. The CDR3 runs to 11 residues. CDR1 is SGHTA and CDR2 is FQGNSA in the germline V gene. Trimming pared 5 bases from V and 10 bases from J, leaving 11 bases between. CDR3 in amino acids: CASSPPGAAFF. In DNA, the CDR3 is TGTGCCAGCAGCCCCCCTGGGGCAGCTTTCTTT.

This clonotype was seen only a few times. The chain is built from TRBV3-1 and TRBJ2-1; D uncertain. CDR1 LGHDT and CDR2 YNNKEL come from the germline V gene (reference sequence). V dropped 1 base and J dropped 4 bases, with 8 bases sitting between them. This CDR3 has 14 amino acids. The CDR3 protein is CASSQGVGYNEQFF. The CDR3 region has the DNA TGTGCCAGCAGCCAAGGGGTAGGTTACAATGAGCAGTTCTTC.

The rearrangement joins TRBV15 to TRBJ2-3; 10 bases line up with TRBD1. The germline gives CDR1 LNHNV, CDR2 YYDKDF (reference sequence). V lost 3 bases to trimming and J lost 5 bases; unmatched junction nucleotides: 5. The CDR3 is made up of 15 amino acids. The CDR3 loop reads CATSSGQGEEDTQYF. For the CDR3, the DNA is TGTGCCACCAGCAGCGGACAGGGGGAAGAAGATACGCAGTATTTT. Based on the CDR3 plus reference TRBV15 and TRBJ2-3, the full variable domain is DAMVIQNPRYQVTQFGKPVTLSCSQTLNHNVMYWYQQKSSQAPKLLFHYYDKDFNNEADTPDNFQSRRPNTSFCFLDIRSPGLGDTAMYLCATSSGQGEEDTQYFGPGTRLTVL.

With regard to this clonotype: One end of the junction fails to match germline, which may point to a read error. CDR3 DNA: TGTGCCAGCAGTTTTCAGGGACGGGTTGCCACTGAAACTTTCTTT. It translates to CASSFQGRVATETFF. This rearrangement joins TRBV12-3 or TRBV12-4 to TRBJ1-1, with a possible D match to TRBD1 (5 bases). The CDR3 covers 15 residues.

This clonotype has a handful of counts. The chain uses TRBV10-3 and TRBJ2-6; D gene unclear. V gave up 10 bases and J gave up 3 bases, with 16 bases separating them. This CDR3 region has 15 residues. From germline, CDR1 is ENHRY and CDR2 SYGVKD. The CDR3 loop reads CATGGRADGANVLTF. The CDR3 bases are TGTGCCACCGGCGGCCGCGCTGATGGGGCCAACGTCCTGACTTTC.

This clonotype was detected a few times. The chain couples TRBV5-8 to TRBJ2-3; D might be TRBD2 (5 bases). This CDR3 contains 16 residues. V was trimmed by 4 bases and J by 3 bases, leaving 18 bases between them. The germline gives CDR1 SGHTS, CDR2 YDEGEE. In nucleotides, the CDR3 is TGTGCCAGCAGCCCAAATTTCGGGGTTATTACAGATACGCAGTATTTT. The encoded protein is CASSPNFGVITDTQYF.

This clonotype turned up a few times. The rearrangement links TRBV20-1 to TRBJ1-2, with 7 bases lining up with TRBD1. The J segment lost 0 bases and the V segment lost 5 bases, leaving 3 bases of the junction unmatched. The CDR3 has 13 residues. Germline CDR1 and CDR2: DFQATT and SNEGSKA (reference sequence). CDR3 sequence: CSARDSANYGYTF. The CDR3 nucleotides read TGCAGTGCTCGGGACAGCGCTAACTATGGCTACACCTTC.

The chain carries TRBV7-2 and TRBJ2-7, with a possible D match to TRBD1 (6 bases). The germline V gene has CDR1 SGHTA and CDR2 FQGNSA. This CDR3 comprises 15 residues. The germline V and J ends were trimmed by 5 bases and 3 bases, with 17 bases remaining between them. The CDR3 region has the DNA TGTGCCAGCAGCCTAAACAGGGTGAGGGACTACGAGCAGTACTTC. Its protein is CASSLNRVRDYEQYF.

With regard to this clonotype: At one end, the junction sequence differs from germline, possibly due to a read error. The chain is built from TRBV7-9 and TRBJ2-7; TRBD2 matches 10 bases. CDR1 SEHNR and CDR2 FQNEAQ come from the germline V gene (reference sequence). This CDR3 has 15 amino acids. In nucleotides, the CDR3 is TGTGCCAGCAGCTTAGAACTAGCGGGATCCTACGAGCAGAACTTC. This gives the protein CASSLELAGSYEQNF. Drawing the rest from reference TRBV7-9 and TRBJ2-7, the complete variable domain is DTGVSQNPRHKITKRGQNVTFRCDPISEHNRLYWYRQTLGQGPEFLTYFQNEAQLEKSRLLSDRFSAERPKGSFSTLEIQRTEQGDSAMYLCASSLELAGSYEQNFGPGTRLTVT.

The chain uses TRBV5-1 and TRBJ1-4; 8 bases are a match to TRBD1. Germline V gene data show CDR1 as SGHRS and CDR2 as YFSETQ. The CDR3 runs 15 residues. V trimming: 0 bases; J trimming: 6 bases; junction bases outside the gene matches: 4. Here the CDR3 reads CASSLDGTGYEKLFF. The CDR3, as DNA: TGCGCCAGCAGCTTGGATGGGACAGGCTATGAAAAACTGTTTTTT.

The chain links TRBV29-1 to TRBJ2-3; D uncertain. The germline V gene encodes CDR1 SQVTM and CDR2 ANQGSEA. The CDR3 is 13 residues long. V was shortened by 5 bases and J by 1 base, with 10 bases between the two germline ends. The CDR3 here is CSVKVVGTDTQYF. The CDR3 DNA reads as TGCAGCGTTAAGGTTGTAGGCACAGATACGCAGTATTTT.

This clonotype appeared a few times. The chain links TRBV29-1 to TRBJ2-1; D assignment may be TRBD1 or TRBD2 (5 bases each). The ends were cut back, 7 bases at V and 3 bases at J, with 16 bases in the middle. CDR3 length equals 14 residues. CDR1 SQVTM and CDR2 ANQGSEA come from the germline V gene. The CDR3 is CSAQGNGGYNEQFF. The CDR3 bases are TGCAGCGCCCAGGGTAATGGGGGCTACAATGAGCAGTTCTTC.

This chain joins TRBV7-2 and TRBJ2-7, with D unresolved. This CDR3 comprises 14 residues. The V gene lost 5 bases and the J gene lost 2 bases, with 13 bases spanning the gap. Germline V gene sequence: CDR1 SGHTA, CDR2 FQGNSA. The CDR3 region is CASSPTPTPYEQYF. In DNA form, the CDR3 reads TGTGCCAGCAGCCCAACCCCAACCCCCTACGAGCAGTACTTC.

The rearrangement uses TRBV20-1 and TRBJ1-5; 7 nucleotides line up with TRBD1. CDR3 length: 14 residues. The trim removed 2 bases at V and 7 bases at J, leaving 8 bases unmatched. Germline values: CDR1 DFQATT, CDR2 SNEGSKA (reference sequence). The CDR3 here is CSARKQGIGQPQHF. CDR3 nucleotides: TGCAGTGCTAGAAAACAGGGGATCGGGCAGCCCCAGCATTTT.

This clonotype has a handful of counts. This chain uses TRBV6-5 with TRBJ1-5; D is possibly TRBD1 (5 bases). V lost 6 bases, J lost 0 bases, and 15 bases lay in between. The CDR3 is made up of 16 amino acids. The germline CDR1 and CDR2 sequences are MNHEY and SVGAGI. CDR3 amino acids: CASRAAQGVSNQPQHF. The CDR3 DNA is TGTGCCAGCAGAGCGGCCCAAGGGGTTAGCAATCAGCCCCAGCATTTT.

V gene TRBV20-1 combines with J gene TRBJ2-4, with 9 bases matching TRBD1. Germline loops: CDR1 DFQATT, CDR2 SNEGSKA (reference sequence). CDR3 length equals 15 residues. V lost 5 bases and J lost 13; bases outside the gene matches: 18. In DNA form, the CDR3 reads TGCAGTGCTGGAGGTGGTACAGGGGGCTCGAGAGAGCAGTACTTC. Its translation is CSAGGGTGGSREQYF.

This clonotype was seen ten or more times. The CDR3 coding sequence is TGTGCCAGCAGTACAGGGGTCCAAGAGACCCAGTACTTC. Protein: CASSTGVQETQYF. The chain recombines TRBV12-3 or TRBV12-4 with TRBJ2-5, with 7 positions matching TRBD1. There are 13 residues in the CDR3. V shed 5 bases, J shed 1 base, and the junction held 1 base outside the gene matches.

This sequence joins TRBV15 and TRBJ2-1, with D uncertain. The V and J ends lost 0 bases and 9 bases respectively, with 12 bases between them. The V gene's germline CDR1 is LNHNV and CDR2 YYDKDF (reference sequence). This CDR3 is 14 amino acids long. CDR3 nucleotide sequence: TGTGCCACCAGCAGAGATTACGCCTTCGGTGAGCAGTTCTTC. Translating gives CATSRDYAFGEQFF. Using reference TRBV15 and TRBJ2-1 for the parts outside the CDR3, the full variable domain is DAMVIQNPRYQVTQFGKPVTLSCSQTLNHNVMYWYQQKSSQAPKLLFHYYDKDFNNEADTPDNFQSRRPNTSFCFLDIRSPGLGDTAMYLCATSRDYAFGEQFFGPGTRLTVL.

In the case of this clonotype: This could be a read error, since a much larger clone is one nucleotide away. J is TRBJ1-1 and V is TRBV13; possible D gene TRBD1, 5 bases. Per the germline V gene, CDR1 is PRHDT and CDR2 is FYEKMQ (reference sequence). Trimming stripped 3 bases from V and 5 bases from J, with 10 bases between. The CDR3 length is 13 residues. CDR3 coding DNA: TGTGCCAGCAGCTTCGCAGGGAGGACTGAAGCTTTCTTT. This gives the protein CASSFAGRTEAFF.

In its sample, this clonotype was seen a few times. The chain recombines TRBV12-3 or TRBV12-4 with TRBJ2-1; 7 nucleotides match TRBD1. V gave up 5 bases and J gave up 10 bases; unmatched junction bases: 14. CDR3 length: 15 residues. CDR3 coding DNA: TGTGCCAGCAGTCCGGACAGGCTCATGAAGAGGGAGCAGTTCTTC. This sequence encodes CASSPDRLMKREQFF.

There are a few counts of this clonotype. V usage is TRBV7-2 and J usage is TRBJ2-4; 8 bases are a match to TRBD1. The J segment lost 6 bases and the V segment lost 5 bases, leaving 3 bases of the junction unmatched. The CDR3 totals 13 residues. Germline assignment: CDR1 SGHTA and CDR2 FQGNSA. The CDR3 region has the DNA TGTGCCAGCAGCGGGACAGGCGTAAACATTCAGTACTTC. Protein: CASSGTGVNIQYF.

This rearrangement joins TRBV20-1 to TRBJ1-2, with 9 bases lining up with TRBD1. J was trimmed by 7 bases and V by 2 bases; bases with no gene match: 5. Per germline, CDR1 DFQATT and CDR2 SNEGSKA (reference sequence). The CDR3 sequence is 13 residues long. For the CDR3, the DNA is TGCAGTGCTAGAAGGACAGGGGATGCTGGCTACACCTTC. This sequence encodes CSARRTGDAGYTF.

This clonotype appeared a few times. This chain uses TRBV5-6 with TRBJ1-6; D ambiguous. The CDR3 is made up of 12 amino acids. V shed 2 bases and J shed 7 bases, with 4 bases lying between them. Germline V CDR1 and CDR2: SGHDT, YYEEEE. The chain's CDR3 is CASSFANSPLHF. The CDR3 DNA reads TGTGCCAGCAGCTTCGCAAATTCACCCCTCCACTTT.

This chain joins TRBV5-1 and TRBJ1-1; 11 positions agree with TRBD1. CDR3 size: 16 residues. Trimming cost V 3 bases and J 4 bases; bases outside gene matches: 8. Germline lookup yields CDR1 SGHRS and CDR2 YFSETQ. For the CDR3, the DNA is TGCGCCAGCAGCTACAACCCGGACAGGGGGCTCACTGAAGCTTTCTTT. Translation: CASSYNPDRGLTEAFF.